This entry describes one T cell receptor (beta chain). This specimen comes from a study of radiotherapy plus CTLA-4 blockade in lung cancer. TCRdb's table, derived via immunoSEQ multiplex PCR, lists solely in-frame clones and lacks some. This sample yields roughly 120,000 clones, of which 65% to 85% are seen a single time; 4% to 6% belongs to the top ten. Focal radiation and CTLA-4 blockade (ipilimumab) were tested in chemo-refractory metastatic non-small-cell lung cancer patients. V lost 0 bases to trimming and J lost 4 bases, with 9 bases between them. Per the germline V gene, CDR1 is MNHEY and CDR2 is SVGAGI. The CDR3 consists of 14 residues.

The receptor comes from a human donor with non-small cell lung cancer who had a partial response to radiotherapy plus ipilimumab. This chain links TRBV6-5 with TRBJ1-2; D gene ambiguous. The starting material was peripheral blood, obtained from a patient treated with radiotherapy plus ipilimumab. CDR3 sequence: CASSYSIQIYGYTF. The CDR3 DNA is TGTGCCAGCAGTTACTCGATACAGATCTATGGCTACACCTTC.